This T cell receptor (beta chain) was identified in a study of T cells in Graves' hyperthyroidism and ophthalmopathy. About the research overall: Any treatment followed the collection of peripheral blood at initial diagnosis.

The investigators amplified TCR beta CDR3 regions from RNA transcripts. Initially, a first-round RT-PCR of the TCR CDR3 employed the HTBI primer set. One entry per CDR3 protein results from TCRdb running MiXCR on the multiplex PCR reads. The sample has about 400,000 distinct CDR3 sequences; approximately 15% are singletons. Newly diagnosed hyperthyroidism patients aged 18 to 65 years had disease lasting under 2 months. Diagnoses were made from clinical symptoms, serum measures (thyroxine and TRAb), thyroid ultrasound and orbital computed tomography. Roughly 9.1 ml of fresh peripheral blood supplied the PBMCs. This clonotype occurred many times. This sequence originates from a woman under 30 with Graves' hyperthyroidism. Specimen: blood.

CDR3 in amino acids: CASSPNPDRTLAKNIQYF. The CDR3 nucleotides read TGTGCCAGCAGCCCTAACCCGGACAGGACCCTAGCCAAAAACATTCAGTACTTC. The chain has TRBV7-3 and TRBJ2-4, with 7 bases matching TRBD1. The CDR3 contains 18 residues. J gave up 0 bases and V 5 bases, and 13 bases lay outside the gene matches. Germline V gives CDR1 SGHTA, CDR2 FQGTGA.